What follows are 4 T cell receptor beta chains derived from one specimen sequenced in a study of T cell changes during pregnancy in multiple sclerosis. Some clones are missing from TCRdb's copy, which holds only in-frame ones; the method was immunoSEQ multiplex PCR. Of tens of thousands of clones in the sample, roughly 87% were seen once. The sequencing used CD8+ T cells from peripheral blood mononuclear cells, collected before pregnancy. The receptor set was obtained from a female donor with multiple sclerosis, enrolled in a pregnancy study.

The CDR3 here is CASSRTGVAEAFF. CDR3 DNA sequence: TGTGCCAGCAGCAGAACAGGGGTCGCTGAAGCTTTCTTT. The chain carries TRBV6-5 and TRBJ1-1; TRBD1 matches 7 bases. Germline CDR1 MNHEY, CDR2 SVGAGI. The CDR3 covers 13 residues. The trim removed 6 bases at V and 6 bases at J, leaving 7 bases unmatched.

In its sample, this clone was seen once. The chain recombines TRBV7-9 with TRBJ1-4; TRBD1 matches 9 bases. The junction had 10 bases not matched to a gene; V was cut back by 5 bases and J by 12 bases. Germline V gene sequence: CDR1 SEHNR, CDR2 FQNEAQ (reference sequence). CDR3 size: 14 residues. Written as DNA, the CDR3 is TGTGCCAGCAGCCAGACAGGGGGATCTGATGAACTGTTTTTT. The encoded protein is CASSQTGGSDELFF.

This clone showed up just a few times. V gene TRBV19 combines with J gene TRBJ1-1, with TRBD1 identical over 10 bases. The CDR3 runs to 15 residues. Unmatched junction bases numbered 5, after V lost 4 bases and J lost 3 bases. Germline V gene lookup returns CDR1 LNHDA and CDR2 SQIVND (reference sequence). The CDR3, as DNA: TGTGCCAGTAGTACCTCGGACAGGGGGGACACTGAAGCTTTCTTT. Its translation is CASSTSDRGDTEAFF.

For the CDR3, the DNA is TGTGCCAGTAGTATGAGACTTGGACAGTTGGACACTGAAGCTTTCTTT. This encodes CASSMRLGQLDTEAFF. The chain uses TRBV19 and TRBJ1-1; maybe TRBD1 (6 bases). CDR1 LNHDA and CDR2 SQIVND come from the germline V gene (reference sequence). CDR3 length: 16 residues. With 3 bases removed from V and 3 bases from J, the gap between germline ends came to 17 bases.